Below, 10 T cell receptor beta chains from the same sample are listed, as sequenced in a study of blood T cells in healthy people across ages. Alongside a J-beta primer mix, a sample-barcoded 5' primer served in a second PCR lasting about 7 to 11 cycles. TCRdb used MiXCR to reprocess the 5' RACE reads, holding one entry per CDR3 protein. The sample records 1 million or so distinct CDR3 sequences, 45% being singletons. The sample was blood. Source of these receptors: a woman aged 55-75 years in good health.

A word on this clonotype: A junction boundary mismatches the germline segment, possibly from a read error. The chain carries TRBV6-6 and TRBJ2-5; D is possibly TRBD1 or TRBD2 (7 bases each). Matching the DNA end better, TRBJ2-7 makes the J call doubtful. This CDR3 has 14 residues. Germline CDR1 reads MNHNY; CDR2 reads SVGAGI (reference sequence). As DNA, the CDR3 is TGTGCCTGCAGTTTGACAGGGAGGGAATACGAGCAGTACTTC. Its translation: CACSLTGREYEQYF.

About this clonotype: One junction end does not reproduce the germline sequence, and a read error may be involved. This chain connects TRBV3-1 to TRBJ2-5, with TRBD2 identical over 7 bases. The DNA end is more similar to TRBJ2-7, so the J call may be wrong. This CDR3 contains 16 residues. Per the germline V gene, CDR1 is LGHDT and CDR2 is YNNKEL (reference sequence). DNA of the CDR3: TGTGCCAGCAACCAAGATTTATGGGAGGGATTAGACGAGCAGTACTTC. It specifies CASNQDLWEGLDEQYF.

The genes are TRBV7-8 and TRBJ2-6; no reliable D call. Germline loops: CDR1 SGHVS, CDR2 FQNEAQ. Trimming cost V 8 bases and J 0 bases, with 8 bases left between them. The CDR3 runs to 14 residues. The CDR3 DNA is TGTGCCAGCGGATTTGGCTCTGGGGCCAACGTCCTGACTTTC. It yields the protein CASGFGSGANVLTF.

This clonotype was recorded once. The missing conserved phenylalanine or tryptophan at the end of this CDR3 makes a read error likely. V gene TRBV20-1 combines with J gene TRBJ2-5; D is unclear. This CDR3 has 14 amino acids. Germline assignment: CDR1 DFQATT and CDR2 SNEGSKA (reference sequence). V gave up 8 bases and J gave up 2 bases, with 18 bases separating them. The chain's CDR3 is CSPRRGRRQETQYV. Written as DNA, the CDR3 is TGCAGTCCCCGTCGAGGAAGACGACAAGAGACCCAGTACGTC.

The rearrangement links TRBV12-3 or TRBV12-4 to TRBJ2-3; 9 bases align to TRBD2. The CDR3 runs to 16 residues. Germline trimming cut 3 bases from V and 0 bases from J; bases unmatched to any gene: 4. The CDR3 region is CASSFEAGGSTDTQYF. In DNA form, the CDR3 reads TGTGCCAGCAGTTTCGAAGCGGGGGGTAGCACAGATACGCAGTATTTT.

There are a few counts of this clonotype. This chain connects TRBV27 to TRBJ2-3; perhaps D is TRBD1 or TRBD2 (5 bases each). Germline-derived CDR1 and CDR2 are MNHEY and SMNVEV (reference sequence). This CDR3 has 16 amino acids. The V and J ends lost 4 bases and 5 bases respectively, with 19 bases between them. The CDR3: CASSSLGATSLDTQYF. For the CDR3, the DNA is TGTGCCAGCAGTTCCCTCGGGGCCACGTCATTAGATACGCAGTATTTT.

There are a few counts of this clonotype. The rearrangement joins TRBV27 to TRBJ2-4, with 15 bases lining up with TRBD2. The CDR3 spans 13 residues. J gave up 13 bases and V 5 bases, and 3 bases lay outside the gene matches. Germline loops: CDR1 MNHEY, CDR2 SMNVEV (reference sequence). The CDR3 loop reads CASSGLAGGGQYF. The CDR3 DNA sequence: TGTGCCAGCAGTGGACTAGCGGGAGGGGGACAGTACTTC.

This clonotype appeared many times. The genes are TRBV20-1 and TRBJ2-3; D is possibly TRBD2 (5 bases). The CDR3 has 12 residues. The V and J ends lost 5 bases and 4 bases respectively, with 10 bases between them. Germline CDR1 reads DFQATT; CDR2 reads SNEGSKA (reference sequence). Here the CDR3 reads CSASFSADTQYF. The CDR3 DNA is TGCAGTGCTTCATTTAGCGCAGATACGCAGTATTTT.

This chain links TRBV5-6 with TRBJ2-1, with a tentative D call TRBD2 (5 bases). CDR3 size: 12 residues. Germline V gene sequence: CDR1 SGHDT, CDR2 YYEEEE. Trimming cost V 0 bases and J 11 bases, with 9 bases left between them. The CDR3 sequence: CASSLAREKQFF. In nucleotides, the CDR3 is TGTGCCAGCAGCTTGGCCCGGGAAAAGCAGTTCTTC.

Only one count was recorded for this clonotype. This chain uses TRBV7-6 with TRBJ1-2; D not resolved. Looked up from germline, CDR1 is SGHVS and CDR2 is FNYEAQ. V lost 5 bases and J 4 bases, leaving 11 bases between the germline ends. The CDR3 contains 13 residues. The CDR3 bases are TGTGCCAGCAGCCCCCTCGGGGTCTATGGCTACACCTTC. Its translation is CASSPLGVYGYTF.